What follows are 18 T cell receptor beta chains derived from one specimen sequenced in a study of blood T cell repertoires in COVID-19. The table came from immunoSEQ multiplex PCR; TCRdb's copy has only in-frame clones and leaves some out. This sample carries 60,000 to 85,000 clones, around 87% of them seen once, and the ten largest clones take roughly 30%. Sequenced material: peripheral blood. Receptors were obtained from a woman aged 80 or over with active or convalescent COVID-19.

The rearrangement links TRBV18 to TRBJ1-5; possibly TRBD1 for D (6 bases). V gave up 3 bases and J gave up 6 bases, with 18 bases separating them. Germline-derived CDR1 and CDR2 are KGHSH and LQKENI. The CDR3 covers 16 residues. The chain's CDR3 is CASSPGSTGYVQPQHF. CDR3 sequence (DNA): TGTGCCAGCTCACCGGGGTCCACAGGGTATGTTCAGCCCCAGCATTTT.

There are a few counts of this clone. The rearrangement links TRBV28 to TRBJ2-7, with D unresolved. Trimming stripped 3 bases from V and 2 bases from J, with 8 bases between. Germline V gene data show CDR1 as MDHEN and CDR2 as SYDVKM. The CDR3 has 13 amino acids. The chain's CDR3 is CASSFVTAYEQYF. In DNA, the CDR3 is TGTGCCAGCAGTTTCGTCACAGCCTACGAGCAGTACTTC. Full variable domain (remainder filled in from reference TRBV28 and TRBJ2-7): DVKVTQSSRYLVKRTGEKVFLECVQDMDHENMFWYRQDPGLGLRLIYFSYDVKMKEKGDIPEGYSVSREKKERFSLILESASTNQTSMYLCASSFVTAYEQYFGPGTRLTVT.

The rearrangement links TRBV5-8 to TRBJ2-5, with 7 bases identical to TRBD1. Germline V CDR1 and CDR2: SGHTS, YDEGEE. The ends lost 6 bases at V and 2 bases at J; junction bases unmatched: 10. The CDR3 totals 15 residues. In DNA form, the CDR3 reads TGTGCCAGCATCGTGGTCAACAGGGGACAAGAGACCCAGTACTTC. Translated, it gives CASIVVNRGQETQYF.

This chain's CDR3 is CASSGTGRIQPQHF. The CDR3 DNA is TGTGCCAGCAGTGGGACAGGACGGATTCAGCCCCAGCATTTT. This chain connects TRBV2 to TRBJ1-5, with 7 nucleotides matching TRBD1. The CDR3 totals 14 residues. The germline gives CDR1 SNHLY, CDR2 FYNNEI. The V gene end was trimmed by 4 bases and the J gene end by 6 bases; junction bases not matched to a gene: 6.

This sequence joins TRBV5-1 and TRBJ1-4, with TRBD1 matching 7 bases. This CDR3 contains 16 residues. J was trimmed by 8 bases and V by 4 bases; bases with no gene match: 14. Germline CDR1 reads SGHRS; CDR2 reads YFSETQ. The CDR3 bases are TGCGCCAGCAGCCCGGGCCGGGACAGTCTAAGGGAAAAACTGTTTTTT. It specifies CASSPGRDSLREKLFF.

The chain uses TRBV28 and TRBJ1-6, with unresolved D. CDR1 is MDHEN and CDR2 is SYDVKM in the germline V gene. This CDR3 spans 13 amino acids. V was clipped by 6 bases and J by 3 bases, with 6 bases between them. In DNA form, the CDR3 reads TGTGCCAGCAGATCCATCTATAATTCACCCCTCCACTTT. It is translated as CASRSIYNSPLHF.

This rearrangement joins TRBV24-1 to TRBJ2-3; TRBD1 matches 9 bases. CDR1 is KGHDR, CDR2 SFDVKD, per germline. This CDR3 has 17 amino acids. V lost 3 bases to trimming and J lost 6 bases; unmatched junction nucleotides: 12. Here the CDR3 DNA reads TGTGCCACCAGTGATAGAGGGGACAGGGCCGCAATGGATACGCAGTATTTT. This translates into CATSDRGDRAAMDTQYF.

The chain links TRBV5-1 to TRBJ1-5, with 9 bases identical to TRBD1. With V trimmed by 5 bases and J by 6 bases, 3 bases remained unmatched. The CDR3 sequence is 13 residues long. Germline lookup yields CDR1 SGHRS and CDR2 YFSETQ. The CDR3 protein is CASRQGAGQPQHF. CDR3 nucleotide sequence: TGCGCCAGCAGACAGGGGGCTGGTCAGCCCCAGCATTTT.

This chain connects TRBV7-2 to TRBJ1-2; TRBD1 is a possible D gene (5 bases). The germline V gene has CDR1 SGHTA and CDR2 FQGNSA. This CDR3 has 14 residues. The germline V and J ends were trimmed by 2 bases and 2 bases, with 9 bases remaining between them. The CDR3 nucleotides read TGTGCCAGCAGCTTAACAGGCCCCAACTATGGCTACACCTTC. Its translation: CASSLTGPNYGYTF.

This chain joins TRBV7-2 and TRBJ1-5; possibly TRBD1 for D (5 bases). This CDR3 region has 13 residues. V dropped 4 bases and J dropped 7 bases, with 11 bases sitting between them. Germline V gene data show CDR1 as SGHTA and CDR2 as FQGNSA. This CDR3 reads CASSWGVLQPQHF. DNA for the CDR3: TGTGCCAGCAGCTGGGGGGTCCTCCAGCCCCAGCATTTT.

The J gene is TRBJ2-6, the V gene TRBV12-3 or TRBV12-4; unclear D gene. The CDR3 is 12 amino acids. Trimming took off 5 bases at V and 4 bases at J, with 3 bases between the two ends. The CDR3 region is CASSTGANVLTF. DNA of the CDR3: TGTGCCAGCAGTACAGGGGCCAACGTCCTGACTTTC.

The V call is TRBV2, the J call TRBJ2-7; a weak D match, TRBD2 (6 bases). V gave up 0 bases and J gave up 3 bases, with 9 bases separating them. This CDR3 is built from 14 residues. The germline V gene encodes CDR1 SNHLY and CDR2 FYNNEI. CDR3 bases: TGTGCCAGCAGTGAAGCGCTGGGGGGCTACGAGCAGTACTTC. It encodes CASSEALGGYEQYF.

The chain uses TRBV3-1 (or the pseudogene TRBV3-2) and TRBJ1-2, with 10 bases lining up with TRBD1. The J segment lost 7 bases and the V segment lost 4 bases, leaving 6 bases of the junction unmatched. The CDR3 has 14 residues. Germline V lookup: CDR1 LGHDT, CDR2 YNNKEL (reference sequence). CDR3 DNA: TGTGCCAGCAGCCTAACCGACAGGGGGCTTGGCTACACCTTC. Protein: CASSLTDRGLGYTF.

The rearrangement links TRBV6-5 to TRBJ1-5, with D possibly matching TRBD1 (6 bases). Germline CDR1 and CDR2: MNHEY and SVGAGI. Trimming shortened V by 8 bases and J by 6 bases, and 11 bases separated the two germline ends. The length of the CDR3 is 12 residues. CDR3 bases: TGTGCCAGCGGACAGTTGGGTCAGCCCCAGCATTTT. Residues: CASGQLGQPQHF.

J is TRBJ1-4 and V is TRBV29-1, with D maybe TRBD1 (6 bases). This CDR3 is 13 amino acids long. Germline V gives CDR1 SQVTM, CDR2 ANQGSEA. V dropped 6 bases and J dropped 3 bases, with 11 bases sitting between them. The CDR3 loop reads CSVTGTANEKLFF. The DNA of the CDR3 is TGCAGCGTAACAGGGACGGCTAATGAAAAACTGTTTTTT.

CDR3 DNA: TGTGCCACCAGCAGAGATACTGGCGGCGACAATGAGCAGTTCTTC. The encoded protein is CATSRDTGGDNEQFF. The V and J genes are TRBV15 and TRBJ2-1; D is uncertain. V was shortened by 0 bases and J by 5 bases, with 11 bases between the two germline ends. The CDR3 contains 15 residues. Germline CDR1 LNHNV, CDR2 YYDKDF (reference sequence).

The chain carries TRBV7-2 and TRBJ2-2, with a possible D match to TRBD2 (6 bases). This CDR3 is 16 amino acids long. Germline V gene data show CDR1 as SGHTA and CDR2 as FQGNSA. V was shortened by 1 base and J by 3 bases, with 12 bases between the two germline ends. The DNA for the CDR3 is TGTGCCAGCAGCTTAGTTGGGGGGACCCACACCGGGGAGCTGTTTTTT. This gives the protein CASSLVGGTHTGELFF.

J is TRBJ1-2 and V is TRBV7-9, with a weak D call TRBD1 (6 bases). V shed 5 bases and J shed 4 bases, with 8 bases lying between them. The CDR3 contains 12 residues. Germline V lookup: CDR1 SEHNR, CDR2 FQNEAQ (reference sequence). CDR3 DNA: TGTGCCAGCAGCGTACAGGGCTATGGCTACACCTTC. Translation: CASSVQGYGYTF.